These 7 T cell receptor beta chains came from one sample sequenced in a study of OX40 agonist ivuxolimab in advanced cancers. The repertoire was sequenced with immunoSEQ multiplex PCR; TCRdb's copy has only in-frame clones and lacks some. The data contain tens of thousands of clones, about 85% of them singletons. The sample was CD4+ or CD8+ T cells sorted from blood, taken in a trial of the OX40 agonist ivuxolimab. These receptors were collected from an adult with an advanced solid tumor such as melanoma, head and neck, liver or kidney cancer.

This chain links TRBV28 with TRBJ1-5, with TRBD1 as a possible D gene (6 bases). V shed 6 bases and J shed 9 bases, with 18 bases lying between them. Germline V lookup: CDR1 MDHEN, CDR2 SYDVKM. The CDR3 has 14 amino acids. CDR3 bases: TGTGCCAGCAGCCTACCCAGGGGCCGTCGGCCCCAGCATTTT. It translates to CASSLPRGRRPQHF.

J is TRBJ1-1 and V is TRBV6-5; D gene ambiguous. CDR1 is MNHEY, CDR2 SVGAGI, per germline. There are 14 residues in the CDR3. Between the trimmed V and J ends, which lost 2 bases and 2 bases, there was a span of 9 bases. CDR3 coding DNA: TGTGCCAGCAGTTACGGCCAGGTTAACACTGAAGCTTTCTTT. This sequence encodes CASSYGQVNTEAFF.

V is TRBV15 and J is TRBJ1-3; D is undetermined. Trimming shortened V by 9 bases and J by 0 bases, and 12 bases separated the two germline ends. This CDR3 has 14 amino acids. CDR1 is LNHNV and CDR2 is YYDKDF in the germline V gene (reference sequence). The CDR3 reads CATEEVNSGNTIYF. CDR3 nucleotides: TGTGCCACTGAGGAGGTAAACTCTGGAAACACCATATATTTT.

The chain's CDR3 is CASSRTANTEAFF. CDR3 coding DNA: TGTGCCAGTAGTAGGACAGCGAACACTGAAGCTTTCTTT. The chain employs TRBV19 and TRBJ1-1; D might be TRBD1 (6 bases). The V end was cut by 4 bases, the J end by 1 base, with 7 bases between. Germline-derived CDR1 and CDR2 are LNHDA and SQIVND (reference sequence). The CDR3 has 13 residues.

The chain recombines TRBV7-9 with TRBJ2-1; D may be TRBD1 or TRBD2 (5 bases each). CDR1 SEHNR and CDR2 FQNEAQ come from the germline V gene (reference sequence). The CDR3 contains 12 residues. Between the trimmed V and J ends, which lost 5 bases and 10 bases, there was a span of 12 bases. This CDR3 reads CASSLEGLEQFF. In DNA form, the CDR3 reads TGTGCCAGCAGCCTCGAGGGGTTGGAGCAGTTCTTC.

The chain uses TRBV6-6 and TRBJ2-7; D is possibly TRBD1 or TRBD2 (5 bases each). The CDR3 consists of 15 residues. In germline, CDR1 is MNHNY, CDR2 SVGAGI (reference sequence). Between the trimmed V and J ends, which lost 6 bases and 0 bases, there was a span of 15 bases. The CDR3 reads CASSPLGTLSYEQYF. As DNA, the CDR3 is TGTGCCAGCAGCCCCCTCGGGACCCTCTCCTACGAGCAGTACTTC.

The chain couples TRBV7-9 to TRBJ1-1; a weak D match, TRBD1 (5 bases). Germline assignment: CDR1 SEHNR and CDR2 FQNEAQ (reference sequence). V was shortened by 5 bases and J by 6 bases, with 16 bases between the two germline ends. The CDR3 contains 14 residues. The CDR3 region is CASSLSPGSAEAFF. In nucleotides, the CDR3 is TGTGCCAGCAGCCTCAGTCCAGGGTCCGCTGAAGCTTTCTTT.